The T cell receptor beta chain under discussion was sequenced for a study of graft-versus-host responses after intestinal transplantation. Study-level findings and limits: Patients with graft-donor T cell macrochimerism had high graft-versus-host to host-versus-graft clonal ratios in allografts. GvH clones detected in recipient marrow included some appearing first in ileum or blood.

As to this clone: Its antigen is undetermined.

TCRdb keeps only in-frame clones here, not all; method: immunoSEQ multiplex PCR. The table records roughly 62,000 clones, 90% to 95% of them present only once. Germline assignment: CDR1 LNHNV and CDR2 YYDKDF (reference sequence). The CDR3 consists of 14 residues. V was pared by 4 bases and J by 4 bases, with 13 bases between. The sequence derives from a human patient who received an intestinal transplant, so some T cells may come from the graft donor. The rearrangement joins TRBV15 to TRBJ2-5; D may be TRBD1 (6 bases). The sequences come from PBMCs, collected roughly 120 days after intestinal transplantation. In nucleotides, the CDR3 is TGTGCCACCAGCAACAGGGCCTACTCAGAGACCCAGTACTTC. This gives the protein CATSNRAYSETQYF.